The 8 T cell receptor beta chains listed next were all sequenced from one sample in a study of T cells in Graves' hyperthyroidism and ophthalmopathy. The TCR beta CDR3 regions underwent amplification using RNA transcripts as the source. Researchers ran a first-round RT-PCR on the TCR CDR3 using the HTBI primer set. TCRdb independently ran MiXCR on the multiplex PCR reads; one entry per CDR3 protein. Counted here are 640,000 or so distinct CDR3 sequences, about 15% occurring once; the ten biggest clones make up 4% to 5.5%. Sequenced: blood. Receptors originate from a woman in her forties with Graves' ophthalmopathy.

The CDR3 region is CSVAYPGQGLTYEQYF. The CDR3 coding sequence is TGCAGCGTAGCCTACCCGGGACAGGGGCTCACCTACGAGCAGTACTTC. V and J are TRBV29-1 and TRBJ2-7; 10 bases match TRBD1. This CDR3 has 16 residues. Germline CDR1 and CDR2: SQVTM and ANQGSEA. The V gene end was trimmed by 6 bases and the J gene end by 2 bases; junction bases not matched to a gene: 13.

In this sample, this clonotype turned up many times. The chain employs TRBV12-3 or TRBV12-4 and TRBJ2-7, with TRBD1 identical over 8 bases. CDR3 length: 16 residues. The V and J ends lost 1 base and 5 bases, in that order; junction bases with no gene match: 10. DNA for the CDR3: TGTGCCAGCAGTTTAGGTTGGACAGGGCGGGGAGACGAGCAGTACTTC. This translates into CASSLGWTGRGDEQYF.

V is TRBV11-1 and J is TRBJ2-7; possibly TRBD1 for D (6 bases). CDR1 and CDR2 (germline): SGHAT, FQDESV (reference sequence). The germline V and J ends were trimmed by 3 bases and 2 bases, with 14 bases remaining between them. This CDR3 spans 15 amino acids. The chain's CDR3 is CASSLGPGQAYEQYF. CDR3 sequence (DNA): TGTGCCAGCAGCTTGGGTCCGGGACAAGCCTACGAGCAGTACTTC.

In this sample, this clonotype turned up once. V usage is TRBV4-2 and J usage is TRBJ1-5; 7 bases fit TRBD1. V was pared by 3 bases and J by 4 bases, with 6 bases of the junction left unmatched. CDR1 is LGHNA and CDR2 is YNFKEQ in the germline V gene. This CDR3 is built from 15 residues. For the CDR3, the DNA is TGTGCCAGCAGCCATGGGGCAGGGGGAAATCAGCCCCAGCATTTT. Amino acids: CASSHGAGGNQPQHF.

This clonotype came up a few times. The V call is TRBV4-1, the J call TRBJ2-5; 7 bases map to TRBD2. The CDR3 totals 16 residues. V lost 0 bases, J lost 5 bases, and 9 bases stayed unmatched. CDR1 and CDR2 (germline): MGHRA, YSYEKL. Here the CDR3 reads CASSQDWGGGMETQYF. CDR3 in DNA: TGCGCCAGCAGCCAAGACTGGGGGGGTGGAATGGAGACCCAGTACTTC.

The sample holds many counts of this clonotype. The chain carries TRBV6-2 or TRBV6-3 and TRBJ1-1; tentatively, D is TRBD1 (5 bases). CDR1 and CDR2 from the germline V gene are MNHEY and SVGEGT. The CDR3 is 15 residues long. Trimming removed 6 bases at V and 2 bases at J, with 16 bases between. CDR3 in DNA: TGTGCCAGCAGCACTGGGACTTCCATCAACACTGAAGCTTTCTTT. It is translated as CASSTGTSINTEAFF.

In its sample, this clonotype was seen many times. J is TRBJ1-1 and V is TRBV6-2 or TRBV6-3; TRBD1 agrees at 8 bases. The CDR3 is 17 residues long. The V segment lost 0 bases and the J segment 2 bases; nucleotides outside the gene matches: 8. CDR1 is MNHEY, CDR2 SVGEGT, per germline. The CDR3 protein is CASSYSRDRPLNTEAFF. CDR3 in DNA: TGTGCCAGCAGTTACTCCCGGGACAGGCCCTTAAACACTGAAGCTTTCTTT.

The chain couples TRBV2 to TRBJ1-2; D is ambiguous. This CDR3 region has 13 residues. V was clipped by 4 bases and J by 6 bases, with 12 bases between them. Germline values: CDR1 SNHLY, CDR2 FYNNEI. The CDR3 DNA reads as TGTGCCAGCAGTGTTCTAGGGTCTGATGGCTACACCTTC. Translated: CASSVLGSDGYTF.